This T cell receptor (beta chain) was sequenced for a study of CD8 T cells in Susac syndrome (dated by TCRdb to the late 2010s). Regarding the research as a whole: Repertoire sequencing was used to test whether CD8+ T cell activation and differentiation in Susac syndrome was antigen driven. Clonality of the CD8+ T cell repertoire was compared between more than 10 healthy donors, about 14 Susac syndrome patients and fewer than 16 multiple sclerosis patients. What the study reported, not specific to this receptor: The number of individuals in the TCR sequencing and HLA analysis was recognized as being relatively small.

This clonotype was seen only a few times. Its recognized antigen is unknown. No much larger clonotype is one base removed from it; base qualities were not supplied. RNA was extracted using the RNeasy kit, and about 0.5 to 1 microgram was reverse transcribed with random hexamers. TCR beta CDR3 regions were amplified with the immunoSEQ multiplex PCR assay covering 54 Vbeta and 13 Jbeta segments. PCR amplification bias was corrected by using a synthetic template baseline for primer optimization and computational correction. The published analysis was carried out like this. Reads were annotated to V, D and J genes according to IMGT and were analyzed with immunoSEQ Analyzer, with only productive sequences retained. Clonality was calculated as one minus the Shannon entropy normalized by log2 of the number of productive unique sequences. For each patient and control, public and private clones were evaluated within the 100 most prevalent clones. Clones were defined as Susac-specific if absent from the healthy and MS cohorts, from some 1,000 published viral clones and from other ImmuneACCESS disease sequences. TCRdb ran its own pipeline on the public reads, namely fastp trimming at Q25 and MiXCR clone calling, and kept in-frame beta chains. Rows with one shared CDR3 protein collapse into an entry with the most common genes and DNA. These V and J calls are TCRdb output, not the study's own analysis. In this sample the table shows under 550,000 distinct CDR3 sequences, more than 80% of which occur a single time. The ten largest clonotypes hold approximately 0.11% of the sample.

Unmatched junction bases come to 10, with V trimmed by 6 bases and J by 5 bases. The CDR1 and CDR2 encoded by the germline V gene (reference sequence) are PRHDT and FYEKMQ. Inclusive of the bounding cysteine and phenylalanine, the CDR3 is 15 residues long. Kept here is only the CDR3 DNA, which spans 45 bases and is read in frame from base 1. Peripheral blood CD8+ and CD4+ T cells from healthy donors, Susac syndrome patients and multiple sclerosis patients were profiled using high-throughput TCR beta sequencing. The multiple sclerosis controls were treatment-naive patients whose relapsing-remitting disease, either stable or active, fulfilled the revised McDonald criteria. Bulk CD8+ and CD4+ T cells were purified by magnetic negative isolation, whereas CD8+ TEMRA cells were enriched by FACS. Blood was drawn into EDTA tubes, processed within 24 hours, and PBMCs were isolated by density gradient centrifugation. PBMCs intended for TCR sequencing were frozen in liquid nitrogen and were later thawed in a 37 degrees C water bath. A purity of at least 90% was achieved for sorted or isolated CD4+, CD8+ and CD8+ TEMRA cells.

The sequencing input was CD8+ T cells from PBMCs. This sequence was found in a human donor with multiple sclerosis. The V and J genes are TRBV13 and TRBJ2-7; 10 junctional bases match TRBD1. In nucleotide form, the sequence is TGTGCCAGCAGTCCACGGGACAGGGGAATGGACGAGCAGTACTTC. Its protein reads: CASSPRDRGMDEQYF. With all but the CDR3 taken from the reference TRBV13 and TRBJ2-7 genes, the full variable domain is: AAGVIQSPRHLIKEKRETATLKCYPIPRHDTVYWYQQGPGQDPQFLISFYEKMQSDKGSIPDRFSAQQFSDYHSELNMSSLELGDSALYFCASSPRDRGMDEQYFGPGTRLTVT.